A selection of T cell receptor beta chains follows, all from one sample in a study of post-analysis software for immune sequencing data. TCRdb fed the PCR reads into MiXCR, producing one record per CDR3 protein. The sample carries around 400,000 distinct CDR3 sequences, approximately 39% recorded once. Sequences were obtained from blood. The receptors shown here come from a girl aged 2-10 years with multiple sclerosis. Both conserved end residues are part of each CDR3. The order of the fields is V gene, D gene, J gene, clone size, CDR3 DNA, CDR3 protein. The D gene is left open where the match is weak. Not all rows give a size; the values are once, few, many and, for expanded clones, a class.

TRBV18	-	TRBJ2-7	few	TGTGCCAGCTCACTCACCAGCTTGACCGTTTCCTACGAGCAGTACTTC	CASSLTSLTVSYEQYF
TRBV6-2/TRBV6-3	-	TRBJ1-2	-	TGTGCCACCACGAAGGGTGCTTTCCAGTTTAGGCCAAACTATGGCTACACCTTC	CATTKGAFQFRPNYGYTF
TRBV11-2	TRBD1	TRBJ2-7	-	TGTGCCAGCAGCACCCGGGACAGAGTCTCCTACGAGCAGTACTTC	CASSTRDRVSYEQYF
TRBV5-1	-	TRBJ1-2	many	TGCGCCAGCAGCCCCGGAGAGGGAGCTAGTAACTATGGCTACACCTTC	CASSPGEGASNYGYTF
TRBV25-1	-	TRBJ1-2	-	TGTGCCAGCAGAGATAACAGGGCTAACTATGGCTACACCTTC	CASRDNRANYGYTF
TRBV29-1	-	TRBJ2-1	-	TGCAGCGTTAAAGTGGATGAGCAGTTCTTC	CSVKVDEQFF
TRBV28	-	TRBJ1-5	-	TGTGCCAGCAGTTTTAGTTCGGCAGGGGTCGTTACTCAGCCCCAGCATTTT	CASSFSSAGVVTQPQHF
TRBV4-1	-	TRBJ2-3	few	TGCGCCAGCAGCCAAGATATTTCGCCAGATACGCAGTATTTT	CASSQDISPDTQYF
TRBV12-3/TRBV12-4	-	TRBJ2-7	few	TGTGCCAGCAGCCACACGGGAGCAACCTACGAGCAGTACTTC	CASSHTGATYEQYF
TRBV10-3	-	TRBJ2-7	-	TGTGCCATCAGTGATAACGGGAGAGGCGGGTACGAGCAGTACTTC	CAISDNGRGGYEQYF
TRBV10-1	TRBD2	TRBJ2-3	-	TGCGCCAGCTCCTCTCTTAGCGGGGGCACAGATACGCAGTATTTT	CASSSLSGGTDTQYF
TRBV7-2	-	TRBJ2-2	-	TGTGCCAGCAGCTTACCGTCCTGGACCACCGGGGAGCTGTTTTTT	CASSLPSWTTGELFF
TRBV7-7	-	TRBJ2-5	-	TGTGCCAGCAGCTTAGCCGACAGGTCTCAAGAGACCCAGTACTTC	CASSLADRSQETQYF
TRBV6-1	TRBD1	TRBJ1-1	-	TGTGCCAGCAGTCCGCTGGGGACAGGGGGCTTTGTGGGCACTGAAGCTTTCTTT	CASSPLGTGGFVGTEAFF
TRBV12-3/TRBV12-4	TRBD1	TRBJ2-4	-	TGTGCCAGCAGCTTGGACAGGGCTGTTCAGTACTTC	CASSLDRAVQYF
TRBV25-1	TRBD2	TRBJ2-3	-	TGTGCCAGCAGTGCCACGACTAGCGGGTTCACAGATACGCAGTATTTT	CASSATTSGFTDTQYF
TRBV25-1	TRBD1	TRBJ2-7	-	TGTGCCAGCAGTGCAAGAGGACAGGGCAGCTCCTACGAGCAGTACTTC	CASSARGQGSSYEQYF
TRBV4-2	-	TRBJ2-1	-	TGTGCCAGCAGCCAAGATCGGCGTGAGCAGTTCTTC	CASSQDRREQFF
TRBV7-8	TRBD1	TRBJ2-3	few	TGTGCCAGCAGCTTAGATGGAGTGGGGACAGCTCTTACCACAGATACGCAGTATTTT	CASSLDGVGTALTTDTQYF
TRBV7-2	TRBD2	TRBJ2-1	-	TGTGCCAGCAGCTTAGCTGTGTCTAGCGGGAGCAATGAGCAGTTCTTC	CASSLAVSSGSNEQFF
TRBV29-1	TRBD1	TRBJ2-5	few	TGCAGCGCGGGACAGGGATCAGAGACCCAGTACTTC	CSAGQGSETQYF
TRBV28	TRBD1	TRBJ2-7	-	TGTGCCAGCAGCAGACAGGGGAGTCGTGTTTACGAGCAGTACTTC	CASSRQGSRVYEQYF
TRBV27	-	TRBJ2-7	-	TGTGCCAGCAGTTTAAGGCCCCCCGCTTTCTACGAGCAGTACTTC	CASSLRPPAFYEQYF
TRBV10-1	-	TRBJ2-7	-	TGCGCCAGCAGCGCTAGGCAGGGACTCGGCGAGCAGTACTTC	CASSARQGLGEQYF
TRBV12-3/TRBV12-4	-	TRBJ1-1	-	TGTGCCAGCAGATCGGCGAACACTGAAGCTTTCTTT	CASRSANTEAFF
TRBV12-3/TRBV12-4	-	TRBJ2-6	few	TGTGCCAGCTCCCCTCTTCATTCTGGGGCCAACGTCCTGACTTTC	CASSPLHSGANVLTF
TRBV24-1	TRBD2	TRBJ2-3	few	TGTGCCACCAGTGAGCGTGGACTAGCGGGAGCGACAGATACGCAGTATTTT	CATSERGLAGATDTQYF
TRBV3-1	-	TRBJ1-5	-	TGTACCAGCAGCCGACGGCCCAATCAGCCCCAGCATTTT	CTSSRRPNQPQHF
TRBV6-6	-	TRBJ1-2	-	TGTGCCAGCAGTTACAGGCAGGGTCGGAACTATGGCTACACCTTC	CASSYRQGRNYGYTF
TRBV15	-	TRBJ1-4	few	TGTGCCACCAGCAGAGGACGAGGTTTGAGTTATAATGAAAAACTGTTTTTT	CATSRGRGLSYNEKLFF
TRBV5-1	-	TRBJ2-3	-	TGCGCCAGCAGCTTGGGACAGCTTAGCACAGATACGCAGTATTTT	CASSLGQLSTDTQYF
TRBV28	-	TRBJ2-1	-	TGTGCCAGCAGTTTATGGGAAGGGGGTGAGCAGTTCTTC	CASSLWEGGEQFF
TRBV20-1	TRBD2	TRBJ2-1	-	TGCAGTGTTAACTCCCCCGGGACTAGCGACAATGAGCAGTTCTTC	CSVNSPGTSDNEQFF
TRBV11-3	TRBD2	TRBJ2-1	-	TGTGCCAGCTCCAGCGGGACTAGCGGGAGGGCCCCATACAATGAGCAGTTCTTC	CASSSGTSGRAPYNEQFF
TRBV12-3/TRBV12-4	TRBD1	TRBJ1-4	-	TGTGCCAGCAGCAAACAGGGGCGGGGTGAAAAACTGTTTTTT	CASSKQGRGEKLFF
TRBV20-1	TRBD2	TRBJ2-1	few	TGCAGTGCTAGTAAGGCGGGGGGGAGTAGCTCCTACAATGAGCAGTTCTTC	CSASKAGGSSSYNEQFF
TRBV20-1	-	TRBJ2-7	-	TGCAGTGCTAGACCTCTGACCACCATCGCCTCCTACGAGCAGTACTTC	CSARPLTTIASYEQYF
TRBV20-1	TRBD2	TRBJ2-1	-	TGCAGTGCTAGGCCTAGCGGGGGCCAATCCTACAATGAGCAGTTCTTC	CSARPSGGQSYNEQFF
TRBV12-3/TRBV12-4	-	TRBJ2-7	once	TGTGCCAGCAGGAGGGGACATCCCTACGAGCAGTACTTC	CASRRGHPYEQYF
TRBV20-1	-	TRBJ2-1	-	TGCAGTGCTAGAGCGGGAGTAAGATACAATGAGCAGTTCTTC	CSARAGVRYNEQFF
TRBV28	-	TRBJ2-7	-	TGTGCCAGCAGTAACCCCTGGGAGACGGAGAACTACGAGCAGTACTTC	CASSNPWETENYEQYF
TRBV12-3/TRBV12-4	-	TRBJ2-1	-	TGTGCCAGCAGCCCGGACTCAAGCTCCTACAATGAGCAGTTCTTT	CASSPDSSSYNEQFF
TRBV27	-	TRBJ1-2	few	TGTGCCACCCGGGAAGTCAGTGGAGGGGGTTACTATGGCTACACCTTC	CATREVSGGGYYGYTF
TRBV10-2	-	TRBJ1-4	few	TGCGCCAGCACCGACCCGGGACGGCCGACTAATGAAAAACTGTTTTTT	CASTDPGRPTNEKLFF
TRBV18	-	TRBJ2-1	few	TGTGCCAGCTCACCACCGATCTATGAGCAGTTCTTC	CASSPPIYEQFF
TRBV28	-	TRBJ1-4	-	TGTGCCAGCAGTCCTTTAACCCATTACGGGCTGTTTTTT	CASSPLTHYGLFF
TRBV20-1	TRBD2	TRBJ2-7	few	TGCAGTGCTGGCCGATATCCGGGACTAGACATATTTCCCTACGAGCAGTACTTC	CSAGRYPGLDIFPYEQYF
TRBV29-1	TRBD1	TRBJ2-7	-	TGCAGCGTGATACCGGGACAGAACGAGCAGTACTTC	CSVIPGQNEQYF
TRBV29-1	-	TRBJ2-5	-	TGCAGCGTCCTTGGGGGGGCTGGGACCCAGTACTTC	CSVLGGAGTQYF
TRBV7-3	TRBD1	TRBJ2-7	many	TGTGCCAGCAGCAGACAGGGTTCCTACGAGCAGTACTTC	CASSRQGSYEQYF
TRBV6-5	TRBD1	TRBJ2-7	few	TGTGCCAGCAGCCAAAGCCGGGACAGGGGCTACGAGCAGTACTTC	CASSQSRDRGYEQYF
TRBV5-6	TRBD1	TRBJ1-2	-	TGTGCCAGCAGCCTTCCTGGGACAGGGAATGGCTACACCTTC	CASSLPGTGNGYTF
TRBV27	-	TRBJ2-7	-	TGTGCCAGCAGTTTATGCTTGGGACTGGAGGTCTCCTACGAGCAGTACTTC	CASSLCLGLEVSYEQYF
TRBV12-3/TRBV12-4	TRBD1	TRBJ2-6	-	TGTGCCAGCAGTCGGACAGGGAGGTTTGGGGCCAACGTCCTGACTTTC	CASSRTGRFGANVLTF
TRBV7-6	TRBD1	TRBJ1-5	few	TGTGCCAGCAGCTTAGGTCGGCGGACAGGGGGGCGAAATCAGCCCCAGCATTTT	CASSLGRRTGGRNQPQHF